Shown below are 24 T cell receptor beta chains from a single sample sequenced in a study of shared clonotypes between healthy human individuals. Sequencing used immunoSEQ multiplex PCR; TCRdb keeps in-frame clones, though not all of them. The sample has 850,000 to 1,200,000 clones; 75% are singletons. What was sequenced was memory CD4+ T cells sorted from blood. Indicated subset: CD45RA-negative fraction. The receptor source for this set is a man aged 18 to 29 in good health.

The chain couples TRBV19 to TRBJ1-3; no clear D. The CDR3 totals 14 residues. In germline, CDR1 is LNHDA, CDR2 SQIVND (reference sequence). Deletions cut 9 bases from V and 10 bases from J, with 22 bases between. The chain's CDR3 is CASLEDRLGETIYF. CDR3 DNA: TGTGCCAGCCTCGAGGACCGCCTTGGGGAAACCATATATTTT.

This clone was counted only a few times. This chain links TRBV4-2 with TRBJ2-3; 10 nucleotides line up with TRBD2. Trimming at V came to 2 bases and at J to 2 bases, leaving 4 bases not matched to a gene. CDR1 is LGHNA and CDR2 is YNFKEQ in the germline V gene. The CDR3 consists of 16 residues. The CDR3 DNA follows: TGTGCCAGCAGCCAACTGAGCGGGGGGGCCACAGATACGCAGTATTTT. This codes for CASSQLSGGATDTQYF.

V usage is TRBV18 and J usage is TRBJ2-7; 11 nucleotides match TRBD2. The CDR3 sequence is 14 residues long. V trimming: 6 bases; J trimming: 5 bases; junction bases outside the gene matches: 6. CDR1 is KGHSH and CDR2 is LQKENI in the germline V gene. This CDR3 reads CASSPTSGTHEQYF. The CDR3 DNA follows: TGTGCCAGCTCTCCGACTAGCGGGACCCACGAGCAGTACTTC.

The V and J genes are TRBV7-2 and TRBJ2-3, with no clear D. The V end lost 5 bases, the J end lost 1 base, and 7 bases lay between the germline ends. The CDR3 is made up of 13 amino acids. Germline values: CDR1 SGHTA, CDR2 FQGNSA. The CDR3 reads CASSPFRTDTQYF. Written as DNA, the CDR3 is TGTGCCAGCAGCCCATTTCGCACAGATACGCAGTATTTT.

This clone appeared a single time. In DNA, the CDR3 is TGTGCCAGCAGTCAACCCGGGGGGACGAACACCGGGGAGCTGTTTTTT. Residues: CASSQPGGTNTGELFF. This chain connects TRBV6-6 to TRBJ2-2, with 7 bases lining up with TRBD2. There are 16 residues in the CDR3. Trimming took 5 bases from V and 0 from J; bases not matched to a gene: 6. Germline assignment: CDR1 MNHNY and CDR2 SVGAGI (reference sequence).

In DNA form, the CDR3 reads TGTGCCAGCAGCCAGAATCAGGCTAACTATGGCTACACCTTC. Protein product: CASSQNQANYGYTF. V is TRBV16 and J is TRBJ1-2, with no clear D. CDR3 length: 14 amino acids. The germline V gene has CDR1 KGHSY and CDR2 FQNENV. Trimming took off 3 bases at V and 0 bases at J, with 8 bases between the two ends.

As concerns this clone: The junction and the germline gene differ at one end; a read error may be behind it. The chain combines TRBV7-7 with TRBJ2-2; no clear D gene. Germline loops: CDR1 SSHAT, CDR2 FNYEAQ (reference sequence). This CDR3 is 13 amino acids long. The CDR3 coding sequence is TGTGCTAGCAGCTTAATACCGACCGGGGAGCTGTTTTTT. Its protein is CASSLIPTGELFF. Filled out from reference TRBV7-7 and TRBJ2-2, the complete variable domain reads GAGVSQSPRYKVTKRGQDVTLRCDPISSHATLYWYQQALGQGPEFLTYFNYEAQPDKSGLPSDRFSAERPEGSISTLTIQRTEQRDSAMYRCASSLIPTGELFFGEGSRLTVL.

The J gene is TRBJ1-1, the V gene TRBV18, with no clear D. V lost 0 bases and J lost 3, with 11 bases in between. There are 15 residues in the CDR3. CDR1 KGHSH and CDR2 LQKENI come from the germline V gene. CDR3 loop: CASSPPYGVYTEAFF. The CDR3 region has the DNA TGTGCCAGCTCACCACCGTACGGGGTGTACACTGAAGCTTTCTTT. The full variable domain, rest sourced from reference TRBV18 and TRBJ1-1, is NAGVMQNPRHLVRRRGQEARLRCSPMKGHSHVYWYRQLPEEGLKFMVYLQKENIIDESGMPKERFSAEFPKEGPSILRIQQVVRGDSAAYFCASSPPYGVYTEAFFGQGTRLTVV.

The chain has TRBV6-1 and TRBJ2-1; D uncertain. The CDR3 covers 13 residues. Trimming removed 2 bases from V and 12 bases from J, with 14 bases in between. Per the germline V gene, CDR1 is MNHNS and CDR2 is SASEGT. The CDR3 DNA sequence: TGTGCCAGCAGTGAATACTTCCTCCAAGGGCAGTTCTTC. It yields the protein CASSEYFLQGQFF.

V and J are TRBV6-6 and TRBJ1-1, with unresolved D. The CDR3 length is 13 residues. V was trimmed by 7 bases and J by 5 bases, leaving 14 bases between them. Per germline, CDR1 MNHNY and CDR2 SVGAGI (reference sequence). CDR3: CASTLVVGTEAFF. In nucleotides, the CDR3 is TGTGCCAGCACCCTAGTCGTAGGGACTGAAGCTTTCTTT.

On this clone: The sample has other DNA sequences that encode this CDR3 too. The chain couples TRBV6-6 to TRBJ1-6, with D uncertain. The germline CDR1 and CDR2 sequences are MNHNY and SVGAGI (reference sequence). This CDR3 is built from 12 residues. Deletions cut 6 bases from V and 7 bases from J, with 7 bases between. The CDR3 reads CASSSGNSPLHF. In DNA, the CDR3 is TGTGCCAGCAGCAGCGGAAATTCACCCCTCCACTTT.

This clone was counted once. The gene calls are TRBV20-1 and TRBJ2-7; D is unresolved. Between the trimmed V and J ends, which lost 7 bases and 2 bases, there was a span of 9 bases. This CDR3 is built from 11 residues. From germline, CDR1 is DFQATT and CDR2 SNEGSKA (reference sequence). CDR3 region: CSVEETYEQYF. The CDR3 DNA reads TGCAGTGTTGAAGAGACCTACGAGCAGTACTTC.

The chain uses TRBV2 and TRBJ2-7; D is ambiguous. Germline CDR1 is SNHLY and CDR2 is FYNNEI. The V end lost 7 bases, the J end lost 2 bases, and 6 bases lay between the germline ends. CDR3 length: 11 residues. The CDR3, as DNA: TGTGCCAGCACACAGACCTACGAGCAGTACTTC. It codes for CASTQTYEQYF.

This clone has more than one count but fewer than ten. CDR3 amino acids: CANEKGYEQYF. The CDR3 DNA is TGTGCCAACGAGAAGGGCTACGAGCAGTACTTC. The chain combines TRBV2 with TRBJ2-7; no reliable D call. The CDR3 runs to 11 residues. CDR1 and CDR2 from the germline V gene are SNHLY and FYNNEI. V lost 10 bases and J 3 bases, leaving 10 bases between the germline ends.

This chain joins TRBV10-3 and TRBJ1-4, with D unresolved. The ends were cut back, 5 bases at V and 6 bases at J, with 10 bases in the middle. Germline V gene data show CDR1 as ENHRY and CDR2 as SYGVKD. The CDR3 has 13 residues. The CDR3 DNA sequence: TGTGCCATCAGTATCACCACGGATGAAAAACTGTTTTTT. It codes for CAISITTDEKLFF.

The chain combines TRBV9 with TRBJ2-3, with D hard to call. Germline CDR1 SGDLS, CDR2 YYNGEE. The CDR3 consists of 15 residues. The V end was cut by 1 base, the J end by 3 bases, with 12 bases between. CDR3 residues: CASSVSILQTDTQYF. CDR3 nucleotides: TGTGCCAGCAGCGTATCAATTCTGCAAACAGATACGCAGTATTTT.

The chain has TRBV2 and TRBJ2-1, with 9 bases matching TRBD1. Looked up from germline, CDR1 is SNHLY and CDR2 is FYNNEI. This CDR3 is 17 amino acids long. V was clipped by 2 bases and J by 15 bases; unmatched bases: 20. The CDR3 DNA reads TGTGCCAGCAGTGAACCCGGACAGGGGTTAACCCGTAGTCTCCCGTTCTTC. This gives the protein CASSEPGQGLTRSLPFF. Drawing the rest from reference TRBV2 and TRBJ2-1, the complete variable domain is EPEVTQTPSHQVTQMGQEVILRCVPISNHLYFYWYRQILGQKVEFLVSFYNNEISEKSEIFDDQFSVERPDGSNFTLKIRSTKLEDSAMYFCASSEPGQGLTRSLPFFGPGTRLTVL.

The chain is built from TRBV5-5 and TRBJ2-7; D unresolved. V was shortened by 4 bases and J by 2 bases, with 10 bases between the two germline ends. This CDR3 comprises 13 residues. The germline V gene encodes CDR1 SGHKS and CDR2 YYEKEE (reference sequence). The CDR3 bases are TGTGCCAGCAGCAACGACTTGACCTACGAGCAGTACTTC. It translates to CASSNDLTYEQYF.

The chain combines TRBV2 with TRBJ1-1; D is possibly TRBD1 (5 bases). In germline, CDR1 is SNHLY, CDR2 FYNNEI. This CDR3 has 14 amino acids. Trimming stripped 6 bases from V and 4 bases from J, with 15 bases between. The CDR3 loop reads CASRGTLGSTEAFF. The CDR3 DNA reads TGTGCCAGCAGAGGGACCCTGGGATCCACTGAAGCTTTCTTT.

Remarks on this clone: The sample contains more than one DNA sequence encoding this CDR3. The chain has TRBV29-1 and TRBJ2-1, with D uncertain. The CDR3 extends over 12 amino acids. Germline assignment: CDR1 SQVTM and CDR2 ANQGSEA. Trimming pared 5 bases from V and 2 bases from J, leaving 7 bases between. CDR3 amino acids: CSVRGTYNEQFF. In DNA form, the CDR3 reads TGCAGCGTTCGAGGAACCTACAATGAGCAGTTCTTC.

This clone was seen repeatedly, ten times or more. The sample carries other DNA sequences with the same CDR3. J is TRBJ1-2 and V is TRBV15; the D is unclear. CDR1 LNHNV and CDR2 YYDKDF come from the germline V gene (reference sequence). CDR3 size: 12 residues. Trimming pared 0 bases from V and 8 bases from J, leaving 7 bases between. Here the CDR3 DNA reads TGTGCCACCAGCAGAGATCAAGGGGGCTACACCTTC. Its translation: CATSRDQGGYTF.

This clone was found a few times. The chain carries TRBV5-5 and TRBJ2-7, with 8 bases that match TRBD1. Losses at the gene ends were 0 bases for V and 2 bases for J; bases not matched to a gene: 4. The germline gives CDR1 SGHKS, CDR2 YYEKEE (reference sequence). The CDR3 consists of 15 residues. The CDR3 nucleotides are TGTGCCAGCAGCTTGGAAGGGACAGGTACCTACGAGCAGTACTTC. Encoded protein: CASSLEGTGTYEQYF.

This clone came up a few times. This CDR3 is also generated by other DNA sequences in the sample. This chain links TRBV6-6 with TRBJ1-5, with unresolved D. The V end was cut by 7 bases, the J end by 2 bases, with 9 bases between. CDR1 and CDR2 from the germline V gene are MNHNY and SVGAGI (reference sequence). The CDR3 consists of 13 residues. The DNA of the CDR3 is TGTGCCAGCACCGGTGGGGGCAATCAGCCCCAGCATTTT. Amino acids: CASTGGGNQPQHF.

As concerns this clone: In the same sample, other DNA sequences code for this CDR3. V usage is TRBV19 and J usage is TRBJ1-5, with unresolved D. V lost 3 bases to trimming and J lost 5 bases, with 5 bases between them. Germline V gives CDR1 LNHDA, CDR2 SQIVND (reference sequence). This CDR3 contains 12 residues. CDR3 DNA: TGTGCCAGTAGTATGGGATATCAGCCCCAGCATTTT. Translation: CASSMGYQPQHF.